This T cell receptor beta chain comes out of a study of early T cells in non-severe SARS-CoV-2 infection. General study findings and limits: The VDJdb matching leaned toward anti-spike CD8 responses and overlooked private and CD4 specificities.

The CDR3 consists of 15 residues. With 3 bases removed from V and 6 bases from J, the gap between germline ends came to 15 bases. The germline CDR1 and CDR2 sequences are KGHSH and LQKENI. A few counts support this clonotype. The antigen remains unidentified. Unique molecular identifiers were affixed to single, distinct cDNA molecules. TCRdb called the 5' RACE reads again in MiXCR, with one record for every CDR3 protein. The sample records about 75,000 distinct CDR3 sequences, around 11% being singletons. The clonotype was recovered from an adult who was a healthcare worker with PCR-confirmed SARS-CoV-2 infection or an uninfected control (not recorded which). V gene TRBV18 combines with J gene TRBJ2-1, with D perhaps matching TRBD1 (6 bases). This specimen consisted of whole blood, obtained at baseline. CDR3 protein: CASSPGQSRVNEQFF. The CDR3 region has the DNA TGTGCCAGCTCACCTGGACAGAGCCGGGTCAATGAGCAGTTCTTC.